A single sample gave rise to the 26 T cell receptor beta chains below, sequenced in a study of T cells in Graves' hyperthyroidism and ophthalmopathy. There were TCR beta CDR3 regions amplified from RNA transcripts. Primed by the HTBI set, a first-round RT-PCR was run on the TCR CDR3. Using its own MiXCR run on the multiplex PCR reads, TCRdb lists one record per CDR3 protein. Of nearly 750,000 distinct CDR3 sequences detected, about a third appear once; the ten largest clones hold around 29%. The sample comprised blood. The receptors shown here come from a woman in her thirties or forties with Graves' hyperthyroidism.

This clonotype occurred many times. V gene TRBV7-3 combines with J gene TRBJ1-1, with a possible D match to TRBD1 (5 bases). The V end lost 5 bases, the J end lost 4 bases, and 14 bases lay between the germline ends. The CDR3 is 14 residues long. Germline loops: CDR1 SGHTA, CDR2 FQGTGA. CDR3 loop: CASSPQGMSTEAFF. Written as DNA, the CDR3 is TGTGCCAGCAGCCCCCAGGGTATGAGCACTGAAGCTTTCTTT.

In its sample, this clonotype was seen a few times. This sequence joins TRBV4-3 and TRBJ2-5; no reliable D call. V was shortened by 0 bases and J by 7 bases, with 9 bases between the two germline ends. CDR1 and CDR2 (germline): LGHNA, YSLEER. The CDR3 consists of 13 residues. The CDR3 nucleotides read TGCGCCAGCAGCCAAGATCCGTTAGGGACCCAGTACTTC. Its translation is CASSQDPLGTQYF.

This clonotype was seen a handful of times. The gene calls are TRBV5-1 and TRBJ2-7; 11 bases align to TRBD1. Unmatched junction bases numbered 4, after V lost 3 bases and J lost 2 bases. This CDR3 region has 15 residues. Germline values: CDR1 SGHRS, CDR2 YFSETQ. CDR3 sequence: CASSWGTGGTYEQYF. Written as DNA, the CDR3 is TGCGCCAGCAGCTGGGGGACAGGGGGGACCTACGAGCAGTACTTC. The full variable domain, completed using reference TRBV5-1 and TRBJ2-7, is KAGVTQTPRYLIKTRGQQVTLSCSPISGHRSVSWYQQTPGQGLQFLFEYFSETQRNKGNFPGRFSGRQFSNSRSEMNVSTLELGDSALYLCASSWGTGGTYEQYFGPGTRLTVT.

The chain couples TRBV7-2 to TRBJ2-7; 12 bases match TRBD2. CDR3 length: 15 amino acids. Trimming at V came to 5 bases and at J to 5 bases, leaving 7 bases not matched to a gene. Germline values: CDR1 SGHTA, CDR2 FQGNSA. In nucleotides, the CDR3 is TGTGCCAGCAGCCCGCGGACTAGCGGGAAGGACGAGCAGTACTTC. It specifies CASSPRTSGKDEQYF.

This clonotype occurred many times. The rearrangement joins TRBV29-1 to TRBJ2-5; 8 nucleotides align to TRBD1. CDR1 SQVTM and CDR2 ANQGSEA come from the germline V gene. The CDR3 extends over 16 amino acids. Germline trimming cut 0 bases from V and 4 bases from J; bases unmatched to any gene: 10. The CDR3 DNA sequence: TGCAGCGTTGAAGATCGATCGACAGGGACAGGAGAGACCCAGTACTTC. It specifies CSVEDRSTGTGETQYF.

This clonotype was detected many times. The genes are TRBV10-3 and TRBJ1-5; no firm D call. Germline CDR1 ENHRY, CDR2 SYGVKD. Between the trimmed V and J ends, which lost 2 bases and 4 bases, there was a span of 9 bases. The CDR3 is 14 amino acids. The CDR3 sequence is CAISERQSNQPQHF. CDR3 in DNA: TGTGCCATCAGTGAGAGGCAGAGTAATCAGCCCCAGCATTTT.

Of note for this clonotype: Mismatch with germline at one junction end may stem from a read error. The V call is TRBV5-8, the J call TRBJ1-2, with TRBD1 identical over 9 bases. The CDR3 sequence is 14 residues long. In germline, CDR1 is SGHTS, CDR2 YDEGEE. The CDR3 region is CASRLDRGYYGYTF. The CDR3, as DNA: TGTGCCAGCAGGTTGGACAGGGGTTATTATGGCTACACCTTC.

The chain recombines TRBV6-2 or TRBV6-3 with TRBJ1-5; no definite D call. Per germline, CDR1 MNHEY and CDR2 SVGEGT. V lost 0 bases and J lost 0, with 12 bases in between. The length of the CDR3 is 17 residues. CDR3 coding DNA: TGTGCCAGCAGTTACTCGCCAGCGACGTATAGCAATCAGCCCCAGCATTTT. Residues: CASSYSPATYSNQPQHF.

The CDR3 nucleotides are TGCAGACCCCAGGATCGGGGAGGCGGGGAGCTGTTTTTT. This translates into CRPQDRGGGELFF. The chain joins TRBV20-1 to TRBJ2-2; the D gene is possibly TRBD2 (6 bases). The CDR3 length is 13 residues. CDR1 and CDR2 from the germline V gene are DFQATT and SNEGSKA (reference sequence).

Notes on this clonotype: The missing conserved phenylalanine or tryptophan at the end of this CDR3 makes a read error likely. The V gene is TRBV7-9, the J gene TRBJ2-7; a weak D match, TRBD2 (7 bases). The V and J ends lost 4 bases and 0 bases respectively, with 13 bases between them. The CDR3 is 15 residues long. Germline V gene sequence: CDR1 SEHNR, CDR2 FQNEAQ (reference sequence). The CDR3 DNA follows: TGTGCCAGCAGCTCGGGGGGCCGTCTCTCCTACGAGCAGTACCTC. Protein sequence: CASSSGGRLSYEQYL.

The rearrangement uses TRBV11-2 and TRBJ2-7; 10 bases fit TRBD2. Germline V gene lookup returns CDR1 SGHAT and CDR2 FQNNGV. The V gene end was trimmed by 5 bases and the J gene end by 2 bases; junction bases not matched to a gene: 3. This CDR3 has 14 amino acids. CDR3: CASSRGLAPYEQYF. The CDR3 nucleotides read TGTGCCAGCAGCCGGGGACTAGCGCCCTACGAGCAGTACTTC.

This clonotype was recorded at least ten times. The chain carries TRBV10-3 and TRBJ1-5; D may be TRBD1 (6 bases). CDR1 is ENHRY and CDR2 is SYGVKD in the germline V gene. CDR3 length: 15 residues. Trimming cost V 0 bases and J 2 bases, with 8 bases left between them. The CDR3 nucleotides are TGTGCCATCAGTGAGTCCGAGGGGGGCAATCAGCCCCAGCATTTT. The encoded protein is CAISESEGGNQPQHF.

This clonotype was recorded many times. The chain employs TRBV19 and TRBJ1-5; no reliable D call. CDR1 is LNHDA, CDR2 SQIVND, per germline (reference sequence). With 6 bases removed from V and 3 bases from J, the gap between germline ends came to 15 bases. The CDR3 has 15 residues. CDR3 amino acids: CASSKREGFNQPQHF. The CDR3 DNA reads TGTGCCAGTAGCAAGAGGGAGGGATTCAATCAGCCCCAGCATTTT.

The chain has TRBV28 and TRBJ1-1; TRBD1 might be the D (6 bases). CDR3 length equals 14 residues. Germline V lookup: CDR1 MDHEN, CDR2 SYDVKM. Trimming left V 7 bases short and J 2 bases short, with 14 bases between. DNA for the CDR3: TGTGCCAGCAACATGGGGGGGCCTAACACTGAAGCTTTCTTT. Translating it yields CASNMGGPNTEAFF.

This clonotype was recorded a few times. This chain connects TRBV12-3 or TRBV12-4 to TRBJ1-1; no firm D call. V was pared by 1 base and J by 5 bases, with 14 bases between. The CDR3 is made up of 15 amino acids. CDR3 residues: CASSLVSSSGTEAFF. For the CDR3, the DNA is TGTGCCAGCAGTTTAGTCAGCTCCTCGGGGACTGAAGCTTTCTTT.

The rearrangement uses TRBV9 and TRBJ1-2; D is possibly TRBD1 (5 bases). Germline CDR1 SGDLS, CDR2 YYNGEE. The CDR3 contains 16 residues. Trimming stripped 0 bases from V and 1 base from J, with 13 bases between. CDR3 sequence reads: CASSVEGTGGNYGYTF. The DNA of the CDR3 is TGTGCCAGCAGCGTAGAGGGGACGGGGGGTAACTATGGCTACACCTTC.

In this sample, this clonotype turned up many times. The rearrangement joins TRBV5-8 to TRBJ2-7, with D unclear. V was clipped by 2 bases and J by 3 bases, with 15 bases between them. Germline V gene data show CDR1 as SGHTS and CDR2 as YDEGEE. This CDR3 has 15 residues. The DNA for the CDR3 is TGTGCCAGCAGCTTTAATCCGCCCTATCTCTACGAGCAGTACTTC. This translates into CASSFNPPYLYEQYF.

This rearrangement joins TRBV10-3 to TRBJ2-6, with D tentatively TRBD1 (5 bases). CDR3 length equals 17 residues. Deletions cut 10 bases from V and 0 bases from J, with 19 bases between. The germline gives CDR1 ENHRY, CDR2 SYGVKD. CDR3 region: CASSLGRWSSGANVLTF. The CDR3 DNA is TGTGCCAGCAGCCTGGGGCGGTGGAGCTCTGGGGCCAACGTCCTGACTTTC.

This clonotype was observed many times. A read error may produce the germline difference seen at one junction end. The V gene is TRBV7-7, the J gene TRBJ2-2; no reliable D call. This CDR3 spans 16 amino acids. CDR1 and CDR2 (germline): SSHAT, FNYEAQ (reference sequence). The CDR3 nucleotides are TGTGCTAGCAGCTACGACGAGGTTTCGGTCACCGGGGAGCTGTTTTTT. Translating gives CASSYDEVSVTGELFF.

The rearrangement joins TRBV12-5 to TRBJ1-4; D is possibly TRBD1 (5 bases). This CDR3 contains 15 residues. The germline V gene encodes CDR1 LGHNT and CDR2 FRNRAP. Trimming cost V 0 bases and J 8 bases, with 13 bases left between them. Here the CDR3 DNA reads TGTGCTAGTGGTTTGGTACTTCCGCGGGACGAAAAACTGTTTTTT. Its translation is CASGLVLPRDEKLFF.

This clonotype was found a few times. This chain connects TRBV12-3 or TRBV12-4 to TRBJ1-2; the D is unclear. V was clipped by 2 bases and J by 4 bases, with 8 bases between them. The CDR3 runs to 13 residues. CDR3 nucleotides: TGTGCCAGCAGTTTATTCCCAGCCTATGGCTACACCTTC. Translated, it gives CASSLFPAYGYTF.

This clonotype appeared a few times. The rearrangement links TRBV29-1 to TRBJ1-1; D uncertain. The V end lost 1 base, the J end lost 4 bases, and 13 bases lay between the germline ends. Looked up from germline, CDR1 is SQVTM and CDR2 is ANQGSEA. The CDR3 runs 14 residues. The CDR3 reads CSVEGSPGSTEAFF. CDR3 in DNA: TGCAGCGTTGAAGGTAGTCCGGGAAGCACTGAAGCTTTCTTT.

A few counts support this clonotype. This chain uses TRBV19 with TRBJ2-6; 10 bases are a match to TRBD1. This CDR3 is built from 17 residues. Per germline, CDR1 LNHDA and CDR2 SQIVND (reference sequence). V lost 9 bases and J lost 0; bases outside the gene matches: 8. CDR3 loop: CASSSDRGSSGANVLTF. The CDR3 DNA follows: TGTGCCAGCAGCTCGGACAGGGGGTCCTCTGGGGCCAACGTCCTGACTTTC.

Many counts were recorded for this clonotype. V usage is TRBV2 and J usage is TRBJ1-5; D is uncertain. The germline V gene has CDR1 SNHLY and CDR2 FYNNEI. This CDR3 contains 12 residues. CDR3 coding DNA: TGTGCTAGTGGTAGGGGCAATCAGCCCCAGCATTTT. Translated, it gives CASGRGNQPQHF.

The table lists this clonotype with a few counts. V gene TRBV7-9 combines with J gene TRBJ1-2; 7 positions match TRBD1. The V segment lost 5 bases and the J segment 6 bases; nucleotides outside the gene matches: 9. Germline lookup yields CDR1 SEHNR and CDR2 FQNEAQ (reference sequence). The CDR3 runs 14 residues. The CDR3 nucleotides are TGTGCCAGCAGCCTCTATAGGGGGCACCATGGCTACACCTTC. It specifies CASSLYRGHHGYTF.

This chain joins TRBV4-3 and TRBJ1-2; the D is unclear. The V end lost 0 bases, the J end lost 4 bases, and 15 bases lay between the germline ends. The CDR3 is 16 residues long. Germline CDR1 reads LGHNA; CDR2 reads YSLEER. The CDR3 sequence is CASSQESRRRTYGYTF. The CDR3 coding sequence is TGCGCCAGCAGCCAAGAGTCGCGACGGAGAACCTATGGCTACACCTTC.